This TCR beta chain was sequenced during a study of shared clonotypes between healthy human individuals. General study results and limits: Non-shared clonotypes had lower generation probabilities than those shared by all four donors. Tissues were not sampled, only blood, and their repertoires likely differ.

Nashville, Tennessee was home to all donors, each a Caucasian adult. From CD4+ cells came CD45RA+ naive and CD45RA-negative memory subsets. The V end lost 2 bases, the J end lost 0 bases, and 7 bases lay between the germline ends. Germline V lookup: CDR1 MDHEN, CDR2 SYDVKM. There are 14 residues in the CDR3. The data were produced by immunoSEQ multiplex PCR, yet TCRdb's version contains in-frame clones alone and is incomplete. The profile shows some 2,100,000 clones, nearly 97% of them singletons. Concerning this clone itself: The antigen is unknown.

The source of this sequence is a man aged 18 to 29 in good health. Material: naive CD4+ T cells sorted from blood. Subset specified: CD45RA+ positively selected. The chain employs TRBV28 and TRBJ1-1; D not resolved. For the CDR3, the DNA is TGTGCCAGCAGTTTAAGGCCGGTGAACACTGAAGCTTTCTTT. It translates to CASSLRPVNTEAFF.